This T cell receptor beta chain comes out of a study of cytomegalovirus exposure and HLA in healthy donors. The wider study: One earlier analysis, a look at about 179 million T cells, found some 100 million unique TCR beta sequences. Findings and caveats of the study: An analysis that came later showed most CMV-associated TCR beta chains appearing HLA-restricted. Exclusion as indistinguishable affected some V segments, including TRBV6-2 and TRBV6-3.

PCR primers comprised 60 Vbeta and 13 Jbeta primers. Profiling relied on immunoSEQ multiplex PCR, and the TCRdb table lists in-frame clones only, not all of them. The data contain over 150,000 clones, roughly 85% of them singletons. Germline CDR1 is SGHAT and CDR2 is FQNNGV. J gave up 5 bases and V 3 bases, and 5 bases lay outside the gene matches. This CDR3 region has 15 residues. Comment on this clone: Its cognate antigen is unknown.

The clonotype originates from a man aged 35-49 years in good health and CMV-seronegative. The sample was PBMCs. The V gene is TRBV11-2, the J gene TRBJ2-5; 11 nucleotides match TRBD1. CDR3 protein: CASSFGQGASETQYF. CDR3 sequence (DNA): TGTGCCAGCAGCTTCGGACAGGGGGCTTCGGAGACCCAGTACTTC.